Following are 3 T cell receptor beta chains from one sample sequenced in a study of blood T cell repertoires in COVID-19. The protocol was immunoSEQ multiplex PCR, while the TCRdb copy is restricted to in-frame clones and leaves out a portion. This sample yields a few hundred thousand clones, of which 86% are seen a single time; around 1.5% belongs to the top ten. Sequenced input: peripheral blood. The source is a woman between 50 and 59 years old with acute or convalescent COVID-19.

The CDR3 nucleotides read TGTGCCAGCAGCCATTCCCCGGGACTAGCGGGAGCGGGCAATGAGCAGTTCTTC. This codes for CASSHSPGLAGAGNEQFF. The chain combines TRBV3-1 (or the pseudogene TRBV3-2) with TRBJ2-1, with TRBD2 matching 14 bases. J lost 6 bases, V lost 3 bases, and 10 bases had no gene match. CDR3 length: 18 residues. CDR1 is LGHDT and CDR2 is YNNKEL in the germline V gene (reference sequence).

This clone has a single count. The V call is TRBV28, the J call TRBJ2-7, with 11 bases matching TRBD2. The CDR3 is made up of 14 amino acids. Germline loops: CDR1 MDHEN, CDR2 SYDVKM. The V and J ends lost 10 bases and 6 bases, in that order; junction bases with no gene match: 11. Here the CDR3 reads CATNLLAGGGEQYF. DNA of the CDR3: TGTGCCACCAACCTCCTAGCGGGAGGAGGCGAGCAGTACTTC.

This chain connects TRBV28 to TRBJ1-5; D perhaps matches TRBD1 (5 bases). The CDR3 length is 16 residues. Germline lookup yields CDR1 MDHEN and CDR2 SYDVKM. Trimming pared 5 bases from V and 3 bases from J, leaving 17 bases between. The DNA of the CDR3 is TGTGCCAGCAGTCCTGGGGCTGCCCCTTACAATCAGCCCCAGCATTTT. As protein: CASSPGAAPYNQPQHF.